This entry concerns a single TCR beta chain. This clone has just one count. Its antigen is not yet known. Nothing much larger sits one base from this clone, and base qualities are not available. TCRbeta CDR3 regions were amplified from genomic DNA using the immunoSEQ Assay, a bias-controlled multiplex PCR. The authors processed their data as follows. The number of nucleated cells in each sample was estimated by amplification of reference gene primers within the assay. Sequence reads were collapsed and filtered to measure the absolute abundance of every unique TCRbeta CDR3 rearrangement. For each sample, productive Simpson clonality was calculated as the square root of Simpson's diversity index over productive rearrangements. In its TCRdb copy, this immuneACCESS table keeps in-frame sequences only and misses some clones. Where compared with another copy, unresolved V genes explain less than half of these, and the others have no known cause. V and J calls and clone size are as listed in that table; D and trimming were resolved from the DNA. This sample has more than 300,000 clones in its table, and approximately 88% of those were observed once. The ten largest clones add up to approximately 1.8% of the sample.

This entry belongs to a study of blood T cell repertoires in COVID-19 (dated by TCRdb to 2019 to 2021). Notes on the research overall: Collaborator samples came from the United States, Italy and Spain and covered acute and convalescent phases of COVID-19. The prospective study material was composed of cDNA or gDNA derived from T cells, B-cell-depleted T cells, or PBMCs. Subjects who had been exposed to COVID-19, were actively infected with it, or had recovered from it provided the deeply sampled blood TCRbeta repertoires that made up the dataset. The repertoires were released in a freely available public database meant as a resource for research on the immune response to SARS-CoV-2. The samples were drawn from the first 160 participants of the ongoing ImmuneRACE study and from 1,254 subjects provided by 6 global collaborators. Sample metadata almost always included a de-identified subject ID, COVID-19 status, age in years and sex. HLA class I and class II types, where available, came from metadata supplied by the sample provider rather than from assay-based typing.

Study-wide conclusions, independent of this receptor: The amount of clinical and demographic metadata varied by source and participant and was provided uncurated.

One collaborating source in Seattle enrolled patients while the patients were actively infected and followed the patients over time throughout the course of disease. Collaborating institutions collected whole blood in K2EDTA tubes following their own protocols. For TCRbeta analysis, collaborators shipped samples in one of three forms: frozen whole blood, isolated PBMCs, or DNA extracted from either of those sample types. CDR1 and CDR2 are drawn from the germline V gene: MNHEY, SVGEGT. Cut back by 3 bases and 4 bases, the V and J ends lie 15 bases apart. Its CDR3 holds 15 amino acids, cysteine through phenylalanine. The read is trimmed to its CDR3 DNA, 45 bases read in frame from base 1.

The TCR originated in a woman aged 25 to 45 with COVID-19, enrolled during active disease. The chain uses TRBV6-2 or TRBV6-3 and TRBJ1-1; tentative D gene TRBD1, with 6 bases matching. Sample: peripheral blood. Here the CDR3 is given as CASSYGRGFGTEAFF. The sequenced DNA is TGTGCCAGCAGTTATGGCAGGGGATTTGGCACTGAAGCTTTCTTT.